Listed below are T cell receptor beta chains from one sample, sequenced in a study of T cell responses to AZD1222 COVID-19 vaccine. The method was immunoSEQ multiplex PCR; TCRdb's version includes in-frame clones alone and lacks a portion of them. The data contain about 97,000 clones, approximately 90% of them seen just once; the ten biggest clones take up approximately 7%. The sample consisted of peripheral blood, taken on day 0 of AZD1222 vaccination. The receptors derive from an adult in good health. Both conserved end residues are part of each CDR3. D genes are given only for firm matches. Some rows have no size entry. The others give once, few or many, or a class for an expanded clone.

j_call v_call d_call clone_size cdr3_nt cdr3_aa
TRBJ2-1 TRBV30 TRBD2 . TGTGCCTGGAGTGTAAGGACTAGCGGATACAATGAGCAGTTCTTC CAWSVRTSGYNEQFF
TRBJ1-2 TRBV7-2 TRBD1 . TGTGCCAGCAGCCCGGACAGGGGGTGGGGTGGCTACACCTTC CASSPDRGWGGYTF
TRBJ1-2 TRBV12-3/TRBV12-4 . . TGTGCCAGCAGTTTCATCAGGGACTATGGCTACACCTTC CASSFIRDYGYTF
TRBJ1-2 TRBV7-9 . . TGTGCCAGCAGCTTAGGCAGGGCGGCTAACTATGGCTACACCTTC CASSLGRAANYGYTF
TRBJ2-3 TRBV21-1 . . TGTGCCAGCAGCAATGCAGTGACTAGCGGGAGAGAGAGTACAGATACGCAGTATTTT CASSNAVTSGRESTDTQYF
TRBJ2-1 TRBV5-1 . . TGCGCCAGCAGCTTGAGGCGGTTCCTAGCGTCGAGCTCCTACAATGAGCAGTTCTTC CASSLRRFLASSSYNEQFF
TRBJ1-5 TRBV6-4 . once TGTGCCATCCCCCCCAGGGAAGGCAATCAGCCCCAGCATTTT CAIPPREGNQPQHF
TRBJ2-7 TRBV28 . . TGTGCCAGCAGTTCCCTACCTCGGAACTACGAGCAGTACTTC CASSSLPRNYEQYF
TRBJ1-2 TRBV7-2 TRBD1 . TGTGCCAGCAGCCAAGGACAGGGAGCTATAGGTTATGGCTACACCTTC CASSQGQGAIGYGYTF
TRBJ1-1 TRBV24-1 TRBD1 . TGTGCCACCAGTGACTCCCGCGGACAGGATAAGGGAGACACTGAAGCTTTCTTT CATSDSRGQDKGDTEAFF
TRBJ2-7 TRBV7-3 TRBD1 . TGTGCCAGCAGTGAAAACAGGGGACCAACCTACGAGCAGTACTTC CASSENRGPTYEQYF
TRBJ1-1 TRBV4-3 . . TGCGCCAGCAGCCAAGATGAGGGAGGGACCACTGAAGCTTTCTTT CASSQDEGGTTEAFF
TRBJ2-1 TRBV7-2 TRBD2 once TGTGCCAGCAGCTTAAATCCTCCTAGCGGGAGCCCTGAGCAGTTCTTC CASSLNPPSGSPEQFF
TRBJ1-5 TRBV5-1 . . TGCGCCAGCAGCTTGGACAGCAATCAGCCCCAGCATTTT CASSLDSNQPQHF
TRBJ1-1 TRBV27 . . TGTGCCAGCAGTTTCAGAGAGAACACTGAAGCTTTCTTT CASSFRENTEAFF
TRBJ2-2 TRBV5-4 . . TGTGCCAGCAGCTTGGGCGGGGGCGCCTTGGGGACCGGGGAGCTGTTTTTT CASSLGGGALGTGELFF
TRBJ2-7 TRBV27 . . TGTGCCAGCAGCCTAAACCGGGACCCCAGGACCTACGAGCAGTACTTC CASSLNRDPRTYEQYF
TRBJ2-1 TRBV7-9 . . TGTGCCAGCAGGAATAGCGGCCCGGGGGATGAGCAGTTCTTC CASRNSGPGDEQFF
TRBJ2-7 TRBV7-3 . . TGTGCCAGCAGCTTAGGGCCTGGGGGCGAGCAGTACTTC CASSLGPGGEQYF
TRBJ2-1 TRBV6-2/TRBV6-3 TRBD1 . TGTGCCAGCAGTTCGGTGGGACAGGTCGAGCAGTTCTTC CASSSVGQVEQFF
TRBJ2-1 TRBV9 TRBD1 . TGTGCCAGCAGCGGTGACAGGGGGGCTTCCAATGAGCAGTTCTTC CASSGDRGASNEQFF
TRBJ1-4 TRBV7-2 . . TGTGCCAGCAGCCGGGGGTGGGCTAATGAAAAACTGTTTTTT CASSRGWANEKLFF
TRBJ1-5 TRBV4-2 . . TGTGCCAGCAGCCAAGATCAGGATCAGCCCCAGCATTTT CASSQDQDQPQHF
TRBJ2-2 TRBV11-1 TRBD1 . TGTGCCAGCAGCTTCCGGACAGGGGCTGGGACCGGGGAGCTGTTTTTT CASSFRTGAGTGELFF
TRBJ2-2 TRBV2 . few TGTGCCAGCAGGAGGGACACGAACACCGGGGAGCTGTTTTTT CASRRDTNTGELFF
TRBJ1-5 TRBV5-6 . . TGTGCCAGCAGCTTTTCGGCAGGGGCCCGGTATAGCAATCAGCCCCAGCATTTT CASSFSAGARYSNQPQHF
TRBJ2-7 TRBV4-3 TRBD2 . TGCGCCAGCAGCCAAGATAGGGGCGGGGGGGCCACCTACGAGCAGTACTTC CASSQDRGGGATYEQYF
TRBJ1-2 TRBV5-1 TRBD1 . TGCGCCAGCAGCTTGGGACAGGGGGATGGCTACACCTTC CASSLGQGDGYTF
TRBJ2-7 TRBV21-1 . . TGTGCCAGCAGAAGGGGAGAGTCCTACGAGCAGTACTTC CASRRGESYEQYF
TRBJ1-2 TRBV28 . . TGTGCCAGCAGTTTGGGCCCCCTAAGGATCTACACCTTC CASSLGPLRIYTF
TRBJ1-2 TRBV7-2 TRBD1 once TGTGCCAGCAGCTTAGGTACAGGGGACTATGGCTACACCTTC CASSLGTGDYGYTF
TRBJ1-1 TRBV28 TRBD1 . TGTGCCAGCAGTGGACAGGTAGTAGCTGAAGCTTTCTTT CASSGQVVAEAFF
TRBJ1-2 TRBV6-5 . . TGTGCCAGCAGTTCCGCCGTTCGGGGGTACTATGGCTACACCTTC CASSSAVRGYYGYTF
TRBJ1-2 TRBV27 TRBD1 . TGTGCCAGCAGTTTAAGCACAGGGGCGAACTATGGCTACACCTTC CASSLSTGANYGYTF
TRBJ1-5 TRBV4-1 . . TGCGCCAGCAGCCAAGAGCGGGGTTTAAATCAGCCCCAGCATTTT CASSQERGLNQPQHF
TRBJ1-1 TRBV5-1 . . TGCGCCAGCAGCTATGGACAGTACGCTTTAATGAACACTGAAGCTTTCTTT CASSYGQYALMNTEAFF
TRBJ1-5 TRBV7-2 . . TGTGCCAGCAGCTTCACAGAAGATCAGCCCCAGCATTTT CASSFTEDQPQHF
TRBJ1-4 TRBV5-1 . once TGCGCCAGCAGCTTAACTAATGAAAAACTGTTTTTT CASSLTNEKLFF
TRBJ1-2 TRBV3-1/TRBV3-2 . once TGTGCCAGCAGCCAAGACCCCTCCCCTCGACCAGCCAATGGCTACACCTTC CASSQDPSPRPANGYTF
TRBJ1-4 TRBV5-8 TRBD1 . TGTGCCAGCAGCTGGGGACAGGGGACTAATGAAAAACTGTTTTTT CASSWGQGTNEKLFF
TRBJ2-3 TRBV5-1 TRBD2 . TGCGCCAGCAGGGGCGGGAGCGCAGATACGCAGTATTTT CASRGGSADTQYF
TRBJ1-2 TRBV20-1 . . TGCAGTGCTAGTGCGGGGTGGGGCTACACCTTC CSASAGWGYTF
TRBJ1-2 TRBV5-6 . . TGTGCCAGCAGCTTGTTCGGACAAAACTATGGCTACACCTTC CASSLFGQNYGYTF
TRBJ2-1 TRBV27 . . TGTGCCAGCAGTTTATTAGGAGGCAATGAGCAGTTCTTC CASSLLGGNEQFF
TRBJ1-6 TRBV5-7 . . TGTGCCAGCAGCTTGCTTGGTTATAATTCACCCCTCCACTTT CASSLLGYNSPLHF
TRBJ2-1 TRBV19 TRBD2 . TGTGCCAGTGCACGACTAGCGGGGGGTGAATACAATGAGCAGTTCTTC CASARLAGGEYNEQFF
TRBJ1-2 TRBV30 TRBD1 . TGTGCCTGGAGCCCAGGACAGGGGAACTATGGCTACACCTTC CAWSPGQGNYGYTF
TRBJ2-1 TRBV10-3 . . TGTGCCATCAGTGAGCCCCTTTCGGAGCAGTTCTTC CAISEPLSEQFF
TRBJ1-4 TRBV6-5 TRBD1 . TGTGCCAGCAGTCAGGGACAGACAACTAATGAAAAACTGTTTTTT CASSQGQTTNEKLFF
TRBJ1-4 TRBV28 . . TGTGCCAGCAGTTCACTACTAACAGAGGCTAATGAAAAACTGTTTTTT CASSSLLTEANEKLFF
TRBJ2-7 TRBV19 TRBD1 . TGTGCCAGTAGTTTGCAGGGGGCGGGTGAGCAGTACTTC CASSLQGAGEQYF
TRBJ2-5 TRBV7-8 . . TGTGCCAGCAGCTTAGGTCTGGCTCCGATAGAAGAGACCCAGTACTTC CASSLGLAPIEETQYF
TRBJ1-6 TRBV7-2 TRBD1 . TGTGCCAGCAGCTTCCGACAGGGCGGGAATTCACCCCTCCACTTT CASSFRQGGNSPLHF
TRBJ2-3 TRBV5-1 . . TGCGCCAGCAGCTTGTTCGGGTCAGATACGCAGTATTTT CASSLFGSDTQYF
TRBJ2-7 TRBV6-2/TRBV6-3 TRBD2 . TGTGCCAGCAGTTACTCGGGACTAGCGGCCTACTCCTACGAGCAGTACTTC CASSYSGLAAYSYEQYF
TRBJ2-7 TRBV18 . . TGTGCCAGCTCACCAGGCCTAGGGGAGCAGTACTTC CASSPGLGEQYF
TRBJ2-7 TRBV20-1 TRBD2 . TGCAGTGCTATTGAGATAGCGGGAGGAACCTACGAGCAGTACTTC CSAIEIAGGTYEQYF
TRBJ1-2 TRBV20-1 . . TGCAGTGCTACTGACAGTTATGGCTACACCTTC CSATDSYGYTF
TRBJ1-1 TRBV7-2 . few TGTGCCAGCAGCGCCGAGGTGGGGGCGAGCACTGAAGCTTTCTTT CASSAEVGASTEAFF